The entry below describes one T cell receptor (beta chain). Measured with immunoSEQ multiplex PCR; TCRdb has only the in-frame clones, and not every one. The sample carries approximately 110,000 clones, roughly 88% recorded once. Locally advanced or metastatic urothelial carcinoma was present in patients. A total of 1 to 8 samples per patient were collected pretreatment and on-treatment. These data are taken from a study of PD-L1 blockade in urothelial cancer. Background on the study: Blood analyses occurred 3 weeks (second dose) and 6 weeks post treatment start. When blood samples were assessed, the median T cell count was 141,255.

The specimen was PBMCs, collected around atezolizumab (anti-PD-L1) treatment. This TCR derives from a middle-aged man with urothelial cancer.

This CDR3 reads CASNPGQGFGEQFF. In DNA, the CDR3 is TGTGCCAGCAACCCGGGACAGGGTTTTGGGGAGCAGTTCTTC. The chain joins TRBV27 to TRBJ2-1; 9 bases map to TRBD1. Trimming took 7 bases from V and 10 from J; bases not matched to a gene: 11. The germline gives CDR1 MNHEY, CDR2 SMNVEV (reference sequence). The CDR3 sequence is 14 residues long.